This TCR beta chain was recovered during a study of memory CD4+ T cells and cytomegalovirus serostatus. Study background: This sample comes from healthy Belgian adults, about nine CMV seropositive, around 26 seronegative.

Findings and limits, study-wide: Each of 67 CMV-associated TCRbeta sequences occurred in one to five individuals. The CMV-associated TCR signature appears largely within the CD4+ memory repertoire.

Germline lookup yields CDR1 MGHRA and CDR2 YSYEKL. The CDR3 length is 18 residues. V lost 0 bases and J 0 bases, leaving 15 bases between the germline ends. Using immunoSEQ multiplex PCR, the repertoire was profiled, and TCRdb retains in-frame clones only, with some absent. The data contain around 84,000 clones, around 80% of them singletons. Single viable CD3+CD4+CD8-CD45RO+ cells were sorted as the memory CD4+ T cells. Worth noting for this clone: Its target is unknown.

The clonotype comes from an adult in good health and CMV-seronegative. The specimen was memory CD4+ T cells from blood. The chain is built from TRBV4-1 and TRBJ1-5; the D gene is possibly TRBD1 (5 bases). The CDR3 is CASSQDLRGPNSNQPQHF. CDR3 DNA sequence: TGCGCCAGCAGCCAAGACCTTCGGGGACCTAATAGCAATCAGCCCCAGCATTTT.